The T cell receptor (beta chain) described here comes from a study of T cells expressing NK-cell markers. The overall study: Sorted CD3+CD56+NKG2C+, CD3+CD56+NKG2C- and CD3+CD56-NKG2C+ T-cell subsets were beta-chain profiled.

This clonotype is labeled medium-sized based on frequency. 5'RACE template switching with UMIs produced the TCR beta cDNA. One entry per CDR3 protein, without DNA, is what TCRdb gives after re-calling the 5' RACE reads. There are about 180,000 distinct CDR3 sequences in the sample, with about 18% held by the top ten. This receptor was taken from a woman between 18 and 69 years old in good health. Sequencing used blood T cells: a sorted CD56 or NKG2C T cell subset, CD4+ or CD8+ T cells, or bulk PBMC T cells (not recorded which).

The CDR3 region is CASSGADTGELFF. The chain is built from TRBV2 and TRBJ2-2. The CDR3 is 13 residues long. CDR1 and CDR2 from the germline V gene are SNHLY and FYNNEI.